This is a list of T cell receptor beta chains from one sample in a study of cytotoxic CD8 clonotypes in ibrutinib-treated CLL. TCRdb keeps only in-frame clones here, not all; method: immunoSEQ multiplex PCR. The sample holds approximately 280,000 clones, approximately 79% seen once. Specimen: PBMCs, collected at disease progression, from a patient treated with ibrutinib. The receptors here all came from a human donor with chronic lymphocytic leukemia. Each CDR3 is given with its conserved first and last residue. D genes are given only for firm matches. Clone size appears in some rows only: once, few, many, or a class for an expanded clone.

cdr3_aa: CASSPASGSSNEQFF
cdr3_nt: TGTGCCAGCAGCCCGGCCAGCGGGAGTAGTAATGAGCAGTTCTTC
d_call: TRBD2
j_call: TRBJ2-1
clone_size: NA
v_call: TRBV7-2

cdr3_aa: CASSPPSGTGSYEQYF
cdr3_nt: TGTGCCAGCAGCCCCCCCTCTGGGACTGGCTCCTACGAGCAGTACTTC
d_call: NA
j_call: TRBJ2-7
clone_size: NA
v_call: TRBV7-9

cdr3_aa: CASRDIQGTYEQYF
cdr3_nt: TGTGCCAGCAGGGATATACAGGGGACGTACGAGCAGTACTTC
d_call: TRBD1
j_call: TRBJ2-7
clone_size: once
v_call: TRBV2

cdr3_aa: CASSPTTGSDQPQHF
cdr3_nt: TGTGCCAGCTCACCGACGACAGGGTCGGATCAGCCCCAGCATTTT
d_call: TRBD1
j_call: TRBJ1-5
clone_size: few
v_call: TRBV18

cdr3_aa: CASSSELGRSLDTQYF
cdr3_nt: TGTGCCAGCAGCTCAGAGCTGGGCAGGAGTTTAGATACGCAGTATTTT
d_call: NA
j_call: TRBJ2-3
clone_size: few
v_call: TRBV7-3

cdr3_aa: CASREGMVYGYTF
cdr3_nt: TGCGCCAGCAGGGAGGGAATGGTCTATGGCTACACCTTC
d_call: NA
j_call: TRBJ1-2
clone_size: NA
v_call: TRBV10-2

cdr3_aa: CASSQQMQETQYF
cdr3_nt: TGTGCCAGCAGCCAACAGATGCAAGAGACCCAGTACTTC
d_call: NA
j_call: TRBJ2-5
clone_size: NA
v_call: TRBV4-2

cdr3_aa: CAISESTTGPYEQYF
cdr3_nt: TGTGCCATCAGTGAGTCGACGACAGGGCCCTACGAGCAGTACTTC
d_call: TRBD1
j_call: TRBJ2-7
clone_size: NA
v_call: TRBV10-3

cdr3_aa: CSVVPSPQGWNTDTQYF
cdr3_nt: TGCAGCGTAGTACCCTCCCCCCAGGGGTGGAACACAGATACGCAGTATTTT
d_call: NA
j_call: TRBJ2-3
clone_size: NA
v_call: TRBV29-1

cdr3_aa: CASSLEGAYEAFF
cdr3_nt: TGCGCCAGCAGCTTGGAAGGGGCGTATGAAGCTTTCTTT
d_call: NA
j_call: TRBJ1-1
clone_size: once
v_call: TRBV5-1

cdr3_aa: CASSLSKATEAFF
cdr3_nt: TGTGCCAGCAGTTTATCGAAAGCCACTGAAGCTTTCTTT
d_call: NA
j_call: TRBJ1-1
clone_size: NA
v_call: TRBV27

cdr3_aa: CASSQVRLQGPNTEAFF
cdr3_nt: TGTGCCAGCAGCCAAGTTAGACTACAGGGACCGAACACTGAAGCTTTCTTT
d_call: NA
j_call: TRBJ1-1
clone_size: NA
v_call: TRBV14

cdr3_aa: CASRGQGRNEQFF
cdr3_nt: TGTGCCAGCAGGGGACAGGGGCGGAATGAGCAGTTCTTC
d_call: TRBD1
j_call: TRBJ2-1
clone_size: NA
v_call: TRBV6-1

cdr3_aa: CASSIADRGTYEQYF
cdr3_nt: TGTGCCAGTAGTATTGCCGACAGGGGTACCTACGAGCAGTACTTC
d_call: TRBD1
j_call: TRBJ2-7
clone_size: few
v_call: TRBV19

cdr3_aa: CASSDSLYGEKLFF
cdr3_nt: TGTGCCAGCAGTGATTCCCTTTATGGTGAAAAACTGTTTTTT
d_call: NA
j_call: TRBJ1-4
clone_size: NA
v_call: TRBV25-1

cdr3_aa: CASSFSRGAYEQYF
cdr3_nt: TGTGCCAGCAGTTTTAGTCGGGGGGCTTACGAGCAGTACTTC
d_call: NA
j_call: TRBJ2-7
clone_size: NA
v_call: TRBV27

cdr3_aa: CASKPRQGAREQYF
cdr3_nt: TGTGCCAGCAAGCCCCGACAGGGGGCCCGTGAGCAGTACTTC
d_call: TRBD1
j_call: TRBJ2-7
clone_size: once
v_call: TRBV28

cdr3_aa: CASSPRARNEQFF
cdr3_nt: TGTGCCAGCAGTCCCCGAGCACGGAATGAGCAGTTCTTC
d_call: NA
j_call: TRBJ2-1
clone_size: NA
v_call: TRBV25-1

cdr3_aa: CARKANGYTF
cdr3_nt: TGTGCCAGGAAGGCCAATGGCTACACCTTC
d_call: NA
j_call: TRBJ1-2
clone_size: once
v_call: TRBV28

cdr3_aa: CASSLAEYWEAFF
cdr3_nt: TGTGCCAGCAGCTTAGCGGAGTATTGGGAAGCTTTCTTT
d_call: NA
j_call: TRBJ1-1
clone_size: once
v_call: TRBV7-2

cdr3_aa: CASSRNSYSYEQYF
cdr3_nt: TGTGCCAGCAGCCGGAACTCCTACTCCTACGAGCAGTACTTC
d_call: NA
j_call: TRBJ2-7
clone_size: NA
v_call: TRBV6-5

cdr3_aa: CASSRPSSGSNEQFF
cdr3_nt: TGTGCCAGCAGTAGACCAAGTAGCGGGAGCAATGAGCAGTTCTTC
d_call: TRBD2
j_call: TRBJ2-1
clone_size: once
v_call: TRBV27

cdr3_aa: CASSLEGLETQYF
cdr3_nt: TGTGCCAGCAGCTTGGAAGGGCTAGAGACCCAGTACTTC
d_call: NA
j_call: TRBJ2-5
clone_size: NA
v_call: TRBV5-4